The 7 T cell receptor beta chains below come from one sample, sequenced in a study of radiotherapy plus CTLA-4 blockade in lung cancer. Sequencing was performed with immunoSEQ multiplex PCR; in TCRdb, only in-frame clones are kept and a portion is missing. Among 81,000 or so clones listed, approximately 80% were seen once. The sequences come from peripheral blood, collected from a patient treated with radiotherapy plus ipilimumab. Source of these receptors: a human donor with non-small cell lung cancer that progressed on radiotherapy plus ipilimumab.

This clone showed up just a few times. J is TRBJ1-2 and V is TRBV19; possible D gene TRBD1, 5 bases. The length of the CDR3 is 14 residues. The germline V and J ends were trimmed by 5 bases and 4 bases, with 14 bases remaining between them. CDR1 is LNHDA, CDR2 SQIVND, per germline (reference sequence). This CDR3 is CASSPDWDGYGYTF. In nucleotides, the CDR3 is TGTGCCAGTAGTCCCGATTGGGACGGCTATGGCTACACCTTC.

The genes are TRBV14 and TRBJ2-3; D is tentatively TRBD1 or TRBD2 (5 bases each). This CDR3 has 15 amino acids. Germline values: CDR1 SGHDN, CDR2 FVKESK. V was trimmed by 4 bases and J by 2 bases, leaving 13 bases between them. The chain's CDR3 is CASSRDLPVTDTQYF. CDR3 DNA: TGTGCCAGCAGCCGGGACCTCCCTGTCACAGATACGCAGTATTTT.

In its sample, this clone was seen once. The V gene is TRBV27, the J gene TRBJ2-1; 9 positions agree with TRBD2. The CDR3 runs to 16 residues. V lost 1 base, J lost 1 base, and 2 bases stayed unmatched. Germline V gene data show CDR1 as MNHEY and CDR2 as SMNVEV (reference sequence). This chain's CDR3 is CASSLFGLASYNEQFF. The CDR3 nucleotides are TGTGCCAGCAGTTTATTCGGACTAGCGTCCTACAATGAGCAGTTCTTC.

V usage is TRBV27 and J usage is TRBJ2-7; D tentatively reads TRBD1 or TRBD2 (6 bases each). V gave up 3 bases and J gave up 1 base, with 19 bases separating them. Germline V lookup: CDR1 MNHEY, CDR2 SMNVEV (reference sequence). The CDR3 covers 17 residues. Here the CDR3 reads CASSFYIGGSISYEQYF. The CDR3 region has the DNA TGTGCCAGCAGTTTTTATATAGGGGGGTCGATATCCTACGAGCAGTACTTC.

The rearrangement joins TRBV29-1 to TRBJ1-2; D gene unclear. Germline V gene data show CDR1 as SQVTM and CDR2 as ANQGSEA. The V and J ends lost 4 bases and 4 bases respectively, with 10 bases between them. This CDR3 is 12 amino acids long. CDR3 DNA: TGCAGCGTTGCTCAGACCCTCTATGGCTACACCTTC. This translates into CSVAQTLYGYTF. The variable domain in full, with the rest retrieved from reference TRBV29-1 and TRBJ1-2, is SAVISQKPSRDICQRGTSLTIQCQVDSQVTMMFWYRQQPGQSLTLIATANQGSEATYESGFVIDKFPISRPNLTFSTLTVSNMSPEDSSIYLCSVAQTLYGYTFGSGTRLTVV.

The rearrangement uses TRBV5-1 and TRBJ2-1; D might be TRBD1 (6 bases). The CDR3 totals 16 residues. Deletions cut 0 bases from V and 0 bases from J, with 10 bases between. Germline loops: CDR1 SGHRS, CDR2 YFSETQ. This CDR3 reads CASSLVGTPSYNEQFF. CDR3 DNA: TGCGCCAGCAGCTTGGTAGGGACACCCTCCTACAATGAGCAGTTCTTC.

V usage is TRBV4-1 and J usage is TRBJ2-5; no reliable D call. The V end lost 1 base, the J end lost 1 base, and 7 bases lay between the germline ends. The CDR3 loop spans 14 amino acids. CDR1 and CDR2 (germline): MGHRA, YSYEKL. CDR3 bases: TGCGCCAGCAGCCAAGGACCTAGCCAAGAGACCCAGTACTTC. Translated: CASSQGPSQETQYF.